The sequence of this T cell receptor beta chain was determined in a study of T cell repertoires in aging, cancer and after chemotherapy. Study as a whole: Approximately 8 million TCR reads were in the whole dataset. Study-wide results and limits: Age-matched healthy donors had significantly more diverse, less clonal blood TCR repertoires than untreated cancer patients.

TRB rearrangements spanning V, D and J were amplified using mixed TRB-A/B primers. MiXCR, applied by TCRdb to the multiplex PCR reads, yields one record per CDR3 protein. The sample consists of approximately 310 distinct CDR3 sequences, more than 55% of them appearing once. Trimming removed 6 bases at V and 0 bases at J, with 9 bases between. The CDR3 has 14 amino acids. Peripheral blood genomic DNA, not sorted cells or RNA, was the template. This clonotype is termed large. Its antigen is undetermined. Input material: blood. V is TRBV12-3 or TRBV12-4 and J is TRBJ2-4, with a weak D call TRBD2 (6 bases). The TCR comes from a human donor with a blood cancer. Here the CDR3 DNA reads TGTGCCAGCAGGGGGACTTTAGCCAAAAACATTCAGTACTTC. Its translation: CASRGTLAKNIQYF.